A single sample is the source of the 5 T cell receptor beta chains below, sequenced in a study of technical replicates of blood from several donors. TCRdb's table, derived via immunoSEQ multiplex PCR, lists solely in-frame clones and lacks some. Of about 66,000 clones in the sample, under 98% were seen once. Sequencing was carried out using T cells isolated from PBMCs. The receptors stem from a human donor in good health.

This rearrangement joins TRBV10-1 to TRBJ1-2, with D possibly matching TRBD1 (6 bases). V lost 2 bases and J lost 8, with 12 bases in between. Germline V gene sequence: CDR1 WNHNN, CDR2 SYGVQD (reference sequence). CDR3 length equals 13 residues. This CDR3 reads CASSERTEGGYTF. CDR3 DNA sequence: TGCGCCAGCAGTGAGCGGACAGAAGGAGGCTACACCTTC.

This clone showed up just once. The chain combines TRBV19 with TRBJ2-7, with 9 nucleotides matching TRBD1. CDR1 and CDR2 (germline): LNHDA, SQIVND (reference sequence). This CDR3 has 15 residues. V lost 5 bases and J lost 3; bases outside the gene matches: 8. CDR3 sequence: CASSPSGQGNYEQYF. The CDR3 region has the DNA TGTGCCAGTAGTCCCTCGGGACAGGGTAACTACGAGCAGTACTTC.

The chain recombines TRBV7-8 with TRBJ2-7, with 8 bases matching TRBD2. V lost 4 bases to trimming and J lost 6 bases; unmatched junction nucleotides: 8. CDR1 and CDR2 from the germline V gene are SGHVS and FQNEAQ. The CDR3 has 14 residues. The CDR3 DNA is TGTGCCAGCAGCTCGGGACTAGGAGAAGGCGAGCAGTACTTC. It yields the protein CASSSGLGEGEQYF. Complete variable domain (other parts from reference TRBV7-8 and TRBJ2-7): GAGVSQSPRYKVAKRGQDVALRCDPISGHVSLFWYQQALGQGPEFLTYFQNEAQLDKSGLPSDRFFAERPEGSVSTLKIQRTQQEDSAVYLCASSSGLGEGEQYFGPGTRLTVT.

The rearrangement links TRBV30 to TRBJ2-3; TRBD1 agrees at 9 bases. Germline CDR1 GTSNPN, CDR2 SVGIG (reference sequence). The V gene end was trimmed by 6 bases and the J gene end by 3 bases; junction bases not matched to a gene: 16. This CDR3 has 17 amino acids. The CDR3 coding sequence is TGTGCCTGCCTCTATAAGCCCGGGACAGGGATGACAGATACGCAGTATTTT. Amino acid sequence: CACLYKPGTGMTDTQYF.

The V gene is TRBV6-6, the J gene TRBJ2-5; 8 nucleotides line up with TRBD1. V shed 7 bases, J shed 5 bases, and the junction held 3 bases outside the gene matches. The CDR3 sequence is 12 residues long. In germline, CDR1 is MNHNY, CDR2 SVGAGI (reference sequence). CDR3 coding DNA: TGTGCCAGCACCCAGGGGGCGGAGACCCAGTACTTC. Encoded protein: CASTQGAETQYF.